The clone carrying this TCR beta chain has a handful of counts. Sequencing involved patients with CD8+CD57+ cell expansion previously shown by flow cytometry. The germline V gene has CDR1 SGHNT and CDR2 YYREEE (reference sequence). The CDR3 spans 13 residues. Trimming removed 2 bases at V and 3 bases at J, with 8 bases between. The sample comes from a study of CD8+CD57+ T cells in acquired aplastic anemia. Template material for TCR beta VDJ and CDR3 profiling consisted of genomic DNA. TCRdb used MiXCR to reprocess the reads, holding one entry per CDR3 protein. The sample carries approximately 300,000 distinct CDR3 sequences, 50% to 65% recorded once.

The sequenced sample consisted of sorted CD4+, CD8+, or CD8+CD57+ T cells (not recorded which) from PBMCs. The genes are TRBV5-4 and TRBJ2-5; D is unresolved. The receptor was derived from a human donor with aplastic anemia. This CDR3 reads CASSFRVEETQYF. The CDR3, as DNA: TGTGCCAGCAGCTTTCGGGTAGAAGAGACCCAGTACTTC.